Listed below are T cell receptor beta chains from one sample, sequenced in a study of blood T cell repertoires in COVID-19. TCRdb's copy holds only in-frame clones and misses some; the assay was immunoSEQ multiplex PCR. The sample shows some 37,000 clones, about nine tenths of them seen only once. Sequencing was performed on peripheral blood. These receptor sequences come from a man aged 65 to 79 with acute or convalescent COVID-19. Both conserved end residues are part of each CDR3. The D gene is left open where the match is weak. Size is stated for part of the rows, as once, few or many counts, or as a class when the clone is expanded.

size: -; J: TRBJ2-4; V: TRBV5-1; D: TRBD1; CDR3: CASSLEGQGNIQYF; DNA: TGCGCCAGCAGCTTGGAGGGACAGGGAAACATTCAGTACTTC
size: -; J: TRBJ2-1; V: TRBV7-2; D: -; CDR3: CASSPSGTLNEQFF; DNA: TGTGCCAGCAGCCCCTCCGGGACTTTGAATGAGCAGTTCTTC
size: -; J: TRBJ2-7; V: TRBV28; D: TRBD1; CDR3: CASSSLGHGQGTGYEQYF; DNA: TGTGCCAGCAGTTCTTTGGGACATGGACAGGGGACGGGCTACGAGCAGTACTTC
size: once; J: TRBJ2-2; V: TRBV11-3; D: TRBD1; CDR3: CASSLGQGPGELFF; DNA: TGTGCCAGCAGCTTAGGACAGGGTCCCGGGGAGCTGTTTTTT
size: -; J: TRBJ2-2; V: TRBV13; D: TRBD2; CDR3: CASSPTSGSNTGELFF; DNA: TGTGCCAGCAGCCCGACTAGCGGGAGTAACACCGGGGAGCTGTTTTTT
size: -; J: TRBJ2-3; V: TRBV4-2; D: -; CDR3: CASSRDFRGTDTQYF; DNA: TGTGCCAGCAGCCGAGATTTTCGGGGCACAGATACGCAGTATTTT
size: -; J: TRBJ2-3; V: TRBV9; D: TRBD2; CDR3: CASSVGLAGADTQYF; DNA: TGTGCCAGCAGCGTAGGACTAGCGGGAGCAGATACGCAGTATTTT
size: once; J: TRBJ2-5; V: TRBV5-8; D: TRBD2; CDR3: CASSRGGTTQETQYF; DNA: TGTGCCAGCAGCCGGGGGGGGACTACTCAAGAGACCCAGTACTTC
size: -; J: TRBJ1-1; V: TRBV5-1; D: -; CDR3: CASSFRELSEAFF; DNA: TGCGCCAGCAGCTTTCGCGAGCTTTCCGAAGCTTTCTTT
size: -; J: TRBJ1-6; V: TRBV6-5; D: -; CDR3: CASSHSSYNSPLHF; DNA: TGTGCCAGCAGCCATAGCTCCTATAATTCACCCCTCCACTTT
size: -; J: TRBJ2-3; V: TRBV18; D: TRBD2; CDR3: CASSPRAGVTDTQYF; DNA: TGTGCCAGCTCACCCCGAGCGGGGGTCACAGATACGCAGTATTTT
size: -; J: TRBJ2-1; V: TRBV2; D: -; CDR3: CASSDTGTGNEQFF; DNA: TGTGCCAGCAGTGATACCGGGACTGGCAATGAGCAGTTCTTC
size: -; J: TRBJ2-3; V: TRBV7-3; D: TRBD1; CDR3: CASSLRTGGNTDTQYF; DNA: TGTGCCAGCAGCCTCAGAACAGGGGGAAACACAGATACGCAGTATTTT
size: -; J: TRBJ1-4; V: TRBV27; D: -; CDR3: CASSPFGGTNEKLFF; DNA: TGTGCCAGCAGTCCCTTTGGGGGCACTAATGAAAAACTGTTTTTT
size: -; J: TRBJ1-2; V: TRBV5-3; D: -; CDR3: CARSLGQAGYYGYTF; DNA: TGTGCCAGAAGCCTAGGACAAGCCGGCTACTATGGCTACACCTTC
size: -; J: TRBJ2-5; V: TRBV5-8; D: TRBD2; CDR3: CASNTVLAGGGETQYF; DNA: TGTGCCAGCAACACCGTACTAGCGGGAGGTGGGGAGACCCAGTACTTC
size: -; J: TRBJ2-1; V: TRBV9; D: TRBD2; CDR3: CASSVLAGNNEQFF; DNA: TGTGCCAGCAGCGTCCTAGCGGGAAACAATGAGCAGTTCTTC
size: -; J: TRBJ1-5; V: TRBV6-5; D: -; CDR3: CASNPGYSNQPQHF; DNA: TGTGCCAGCAATCCGGGGTACAGCAATCAGCCCCAGCATTTT
size: -; J: TRBJ2-1; V: TRBV24-1; D: TRBD1; CDR3: CATSARQGDEQFF; DNA: TGTGCCACCAGTGCCCGACAGGGGGATGAGCAGTTCTTC
size: -; J: TRBJ1-4; V: TRBV4-2; D: -; CDR3: CASSQAHRDRGEKLFF; DNA: TGTGCCAGCAGCCAGGCTCACAGGGACCGGGGTGAAAAACTGTTTTTT